This TCR beta chain emerged from a study of naive and memory T cell subsets. This clonotype occurred many times. Its antigen is unidentified. General observations from the study: Activation and differentiation may alter RNA-based TCR counts. Clonotypes are single alpha or beta chains, not paired receptors. A few larger clonotypes appeared in naive repertoires, especially CD8, possibly memory cells re-expressing CD45RA.

CDR3 length equals 14 residues. CDR1 is MDHEN and CDR2 is SYDVKM in the germline V gene. The V gene lost 7 bases and the J gene lost 6 bases, with 16 bases spanning the gap. Both TRBC1 and TRBC2 were covered by a beta constant-region primer of two equimolar oligonucleotides. Nested alpha and beta constant-region primers with the SP2 primer drove four PCR rounds on ligated cDNA. MiXCR, run by TCRdb on the UMI-ligation and nested PCR reads, gives a single entry per CDR3 protein. Of roughly 100,000 distinct CDR3 sequences listed, roughly 15% were seen once; the top ten hold around 2.8%. This TCR was recovered from a human donor in good health. Sequencing was done on a sample of naive CD8+ T cells from blood. The V and J genes are TRBV28 and TRBJ1-5, with TRBD1 as a possible D gene (6 bases). CDR3 region: CASTHTGMGQPQHF. CDR3 sequence (DNA): TGTGCCAGCACCCACACAGGGATGGGTCAGCCCCAGCATTTT. The entire variable domain, with the rest obtained from reference TRBV28 and TRBJ1-5, is as follows: DVKVTQSSRYLVKRTGEKVFLECVQDMDHENMFWYRQDPGLGLRLIYFSYDVKMKEKGDIPEGYSVSREKKERFSLILESASTNQTSMYLCASTHTGMGQPQHFGDGTRLSIL.